Sequencing of this T cell receptor beta chain was carried out in a study of shared clonotypes between healthy human individuals. At the level of the study: Researchers assigned three CD4 naive, three CD4 memory, two CD8 naive and one CD8 memory plate to each donor.

CD45RO-negative CD8 cells positively selected for CCR7 made up the naive population, which excluded terminally differentiated effector memory CD45RA+ cells. Germline assignment: CDR1 SGDLS and CDR2 YYNGEE. This CDR3 is built from 13 residues. Between the trimmed V and J ends, which lost 4 bases and 4 bases, there was a span of 11 bases. TCRdb's table, derived via immunoSEQ multiplex PCR, lists solely in-frame clones and lacks some. The data hold millions of clones, with 85% to 95% observed a single time. On this clone itself: Its antigen is still unknown.

The study, taken as a whole, reports: Across subsets, estimated richness was generally greater for naive than for memory populations.

The J gene is TRBJ1-2, the V gene TRBV9; possible D gene TRBD1, 6 bases. The clonotype comes from a young man in good health. Some clones in this sample may be carry-over from other donors' samples. The sequenced material came from naive CD8+ T cells from PBMCs. The CDR3 nucleotides read TGTGCCAGCAGCCCACAGGGCAGCTATGGCTACACCTTC. Translation gives CASSPQGSYGYTF.